Sequencing of this TCR beta chain was carried out in a study of control samples from healthy donors and cancer patients. The V segment lost 6 bases and the J segment 0 bases; nucleotides outside the gene matches: 1. This CDR3 is built from 13 residues. The germline CDR1 and CDR2 sequences are SNHLY and FYNNEI. Data came from immunoSEQ multiplex PCR; TCRdb stores just in-frame clones and leaves some out. Of some 120,000 clones in the sample, 91% were seen once. The sequencing input was blood. The chain recombines TRBV2 with TRBJ2-7; the match to TRBD1 covers 8 bases. This clonotype was sampled from a woman between 18 and 29 years old in good health. The CDR3 protein is CASRGQASYEQYF. The DNA of the CDR3 is TGTGCCAGCAGGGGACAGGCCTCCTACGAGCAGTACTTC.